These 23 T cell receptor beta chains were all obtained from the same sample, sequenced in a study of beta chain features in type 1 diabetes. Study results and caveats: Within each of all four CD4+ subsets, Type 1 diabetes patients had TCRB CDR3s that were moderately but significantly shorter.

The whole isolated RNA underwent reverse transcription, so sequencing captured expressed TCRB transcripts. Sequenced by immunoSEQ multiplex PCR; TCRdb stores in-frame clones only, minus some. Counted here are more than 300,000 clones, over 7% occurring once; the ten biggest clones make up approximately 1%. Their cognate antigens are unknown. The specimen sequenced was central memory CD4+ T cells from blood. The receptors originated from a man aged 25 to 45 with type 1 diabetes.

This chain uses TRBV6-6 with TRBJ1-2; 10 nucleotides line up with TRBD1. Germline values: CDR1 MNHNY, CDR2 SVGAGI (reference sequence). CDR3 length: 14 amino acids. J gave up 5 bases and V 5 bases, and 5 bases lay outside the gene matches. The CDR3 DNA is TGTGCCAGCAGTGACCGACAGGGGGCGTATGGCTACACCTTC. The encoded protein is CASSDRQGAYGYTF.

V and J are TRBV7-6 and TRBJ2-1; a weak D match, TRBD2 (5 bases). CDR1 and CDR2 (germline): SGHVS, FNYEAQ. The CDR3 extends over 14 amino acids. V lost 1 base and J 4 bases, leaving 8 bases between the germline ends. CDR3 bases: TGTGCCAGCAGCTTAGAAGCGGTGTACAATGAGCAGTTCTTC. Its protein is CASSLEAVYNEQFF. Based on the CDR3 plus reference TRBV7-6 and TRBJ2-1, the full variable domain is GAGVSQSPRYKVTKRGQDVALRCDPISGHVSLYWYRQALGQGPEFLTYFNYEAQQDKSGLPNDRFSAERPEGSISTLTIQRTEQRDSAMYRCASSLEAVYNEQFFGPGTRLTVL.

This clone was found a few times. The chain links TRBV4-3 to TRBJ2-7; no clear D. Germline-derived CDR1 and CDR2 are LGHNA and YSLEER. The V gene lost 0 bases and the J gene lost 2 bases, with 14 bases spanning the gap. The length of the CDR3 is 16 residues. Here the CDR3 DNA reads TGCGCCAGCAGCCAAGACCCCCTGATAGGGCCCTACGAGCAGTACTTC. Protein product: CASSQDPLIGPYEQYF.

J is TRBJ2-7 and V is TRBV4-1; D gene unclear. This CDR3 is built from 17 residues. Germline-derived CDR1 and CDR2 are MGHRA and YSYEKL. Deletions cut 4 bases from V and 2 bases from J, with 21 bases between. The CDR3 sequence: CASSPDVGHLGTYEQYF. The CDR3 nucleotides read TGCGCCAGCAGCCCCGACGTCGGGCACCTAGGAACCTACGAGCAGTACTTC.

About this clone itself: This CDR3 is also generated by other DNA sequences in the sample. CDR3 DNA: TGCGCCAGCAGTAAGGACACGAGCTCCTACAATGAGCAGTTCTTC. This translates into CASSKDTSSYNEQFF. The chain recombines TRBV10-1 with TRBJ2-1, with TRBD1 as a possible D gene (5 bases). The germline V gene has CDR1 WNHNN and CDR2 SYGVQD (reference sequence). The CDR3 covers 15 residues. Trimming pared 5 bases from V and 0 bases from J, leaving 11 bases between.

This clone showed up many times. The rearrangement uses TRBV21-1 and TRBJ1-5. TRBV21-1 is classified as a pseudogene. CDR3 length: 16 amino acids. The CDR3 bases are TGTGCCAGCATCCCGCGGGGTGCCTATAGCAATCAGCCCCAGCATTTT. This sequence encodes CASIPRGAYSNQPQHF.

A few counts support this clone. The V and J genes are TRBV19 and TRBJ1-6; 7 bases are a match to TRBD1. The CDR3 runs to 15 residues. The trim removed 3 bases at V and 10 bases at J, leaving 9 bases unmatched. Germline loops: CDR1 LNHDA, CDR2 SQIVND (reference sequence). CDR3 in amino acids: CASSMRQGVRSPLHF. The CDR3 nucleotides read TGTGCCAGTAGTATGAGGCAGGGGGTACGGTCACCCCTCCACTTT.

CDR3 residues: CASSPEQGRVYGYTF. The DNA of the CDR3 is TGTGCCAGTAGTCCAGAACAGGGGCGAGTCTATGGCTACACCTTC. The J gene is TRBJ1-2, the V gene TRBV19, with 7 bases lining up with TRBD1. The germline CDR1 and CDR2 sequences are LNHDA and SQIVND (reference sequence). The V gene end was trimmed by 5 bases and the J gene end by 4 bases; junction bases not matched to a gene: 10. The CDR3 is made up of 15 amino acids.

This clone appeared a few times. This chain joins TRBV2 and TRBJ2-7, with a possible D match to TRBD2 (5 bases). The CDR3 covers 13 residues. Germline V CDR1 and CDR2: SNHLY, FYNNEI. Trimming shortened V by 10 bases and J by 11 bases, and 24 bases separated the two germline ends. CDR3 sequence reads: CATSGSQSSKKYF. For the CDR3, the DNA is TGTGCCACCTCGGGGAGCCAAAGTTCTAAGAAGTACTTC.

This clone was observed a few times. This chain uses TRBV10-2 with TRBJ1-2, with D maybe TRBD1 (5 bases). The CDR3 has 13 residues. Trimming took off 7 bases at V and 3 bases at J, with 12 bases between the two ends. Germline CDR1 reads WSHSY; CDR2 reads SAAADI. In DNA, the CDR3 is TGCGCCAGCACGGGACGGAATTACTATGGCTACACCTTC. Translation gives CASTGRNYYGYTF.

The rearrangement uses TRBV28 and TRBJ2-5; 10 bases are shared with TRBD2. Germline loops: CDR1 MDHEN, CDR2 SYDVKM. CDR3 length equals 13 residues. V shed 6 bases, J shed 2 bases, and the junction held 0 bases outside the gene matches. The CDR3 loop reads CASRLAGQETQYF. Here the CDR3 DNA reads TGTGCCAGCAGACTAGCGGGGCAAGAGACCCAGTACTTC.

The CDR3 DNA follows: TGTGCCAGCAGGGGACGGACAGCGAACACTGAAGCTTTCTTT. Translated, it gives CASRGRTANTEAFF. The V gene is TRBV6-5, the J gene TRBJ1-1, with D possibly TRBD1 on 6 matching bases. V was trimmed by 6 bases and J by 1 base, leaving 12 bases between them. This CDR3 is 14 amino acids long. Germline V CDR1 and CDR2: MNHEY, SVGAGI.

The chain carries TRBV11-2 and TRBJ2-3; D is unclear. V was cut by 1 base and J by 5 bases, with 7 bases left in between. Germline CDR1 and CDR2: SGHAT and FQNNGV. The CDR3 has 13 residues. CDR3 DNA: TGTGCCAGCAGCTTAGCGGTTCAAGATACGCAGTATTTT. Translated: CASSLAVQDTQYF.

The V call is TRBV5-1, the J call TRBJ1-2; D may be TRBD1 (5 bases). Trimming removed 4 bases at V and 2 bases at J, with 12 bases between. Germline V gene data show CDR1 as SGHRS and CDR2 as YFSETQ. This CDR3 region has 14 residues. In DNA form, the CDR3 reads TGCGCCAGCAGCCCCCTGGGGCGGAACTATGGCTACACCTTC. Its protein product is CASSPLGRNYGYTF.

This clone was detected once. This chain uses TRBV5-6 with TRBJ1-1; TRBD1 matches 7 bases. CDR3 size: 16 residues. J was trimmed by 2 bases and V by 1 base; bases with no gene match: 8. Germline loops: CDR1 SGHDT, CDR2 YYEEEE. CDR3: CASSLTGAGGNTEAFF. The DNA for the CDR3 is TGTGCCAGCAGCTTGACGGGCGCAGGGGGAAACACTGAAGCTTTCTTT.

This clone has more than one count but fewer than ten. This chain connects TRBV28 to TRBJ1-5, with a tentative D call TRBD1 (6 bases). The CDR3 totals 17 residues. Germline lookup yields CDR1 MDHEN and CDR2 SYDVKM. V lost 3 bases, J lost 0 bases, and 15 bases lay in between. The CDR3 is CASSLFQGTYSNQPQHF. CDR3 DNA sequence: TGTGCCAGCAGTTTGTTCCAGGGGACTTATAGCAATCAGCCCCAGCATTTT.

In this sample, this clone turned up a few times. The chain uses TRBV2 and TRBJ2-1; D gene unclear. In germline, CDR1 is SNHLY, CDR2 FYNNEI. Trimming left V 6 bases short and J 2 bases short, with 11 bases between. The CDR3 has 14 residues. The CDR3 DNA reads TGTGCCAGCAGCCCCATGGCAGCCTACAATGAGCAGTTCTTC. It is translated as CASSPMAAYNEQFF.

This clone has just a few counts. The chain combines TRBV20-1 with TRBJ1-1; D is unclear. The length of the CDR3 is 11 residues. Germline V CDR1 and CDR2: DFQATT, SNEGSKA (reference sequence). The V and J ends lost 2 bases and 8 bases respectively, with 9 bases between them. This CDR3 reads CSARNKVEAFF. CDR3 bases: TGCAGTGCTAGAAATAAAGTAGAAGCTTTCTTT.

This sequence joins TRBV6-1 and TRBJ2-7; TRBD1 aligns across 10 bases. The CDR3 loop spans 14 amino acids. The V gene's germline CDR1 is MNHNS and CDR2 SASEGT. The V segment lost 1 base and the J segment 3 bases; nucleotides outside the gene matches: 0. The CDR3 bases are TGTGCCAGCAGTGAAGGGACAGGGGGCTACGAGCAGTACTTC. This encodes CASSEGTGGYEQYF.

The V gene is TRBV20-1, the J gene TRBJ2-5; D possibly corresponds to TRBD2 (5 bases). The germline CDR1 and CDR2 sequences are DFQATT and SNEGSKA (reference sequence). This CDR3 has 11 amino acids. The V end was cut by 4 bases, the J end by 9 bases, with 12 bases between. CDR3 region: CSATLYGAQYF. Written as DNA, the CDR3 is TGCAGTGCTACTCTTTACGGGGCCCAGTACTTC.

Here the CDR3 reads CASTILQQAPYYGYTF. CDR3 DNA sequence: TGTGCCAGCACCATTCTACAACAGGCCCCATACTATGGCTACACCTTC. V is TRBV7-9 and J is TRBJ1-2, with D maybe TRBD1 (5 bases). The CDR3 sequence is 16 residues long. Looked up from germline, CDR1 is SEHNR and CDR2 is FQNEAQ (reference sequence). V lost 7 bases and J lost 3, with 21 bases in between. Combining the CDR3 with reference TRBV7-9 and TRBJ1-2 gives the whole variable domain DTGVSQNPRHKITKRGQNVTFRCDPISEHNRLYWYRQTLGQGPEFLTYFQNEAQLEKSRLLSDRFSAERPKGSFSTLEIQRTEQGDSAMYLCASTILQQAPYYGYTFGSGTRLTVV.

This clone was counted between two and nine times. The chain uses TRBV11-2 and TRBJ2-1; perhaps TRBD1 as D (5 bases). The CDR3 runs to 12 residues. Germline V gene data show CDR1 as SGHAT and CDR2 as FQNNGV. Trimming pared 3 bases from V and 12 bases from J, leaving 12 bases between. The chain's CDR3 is CASSFQGWGQFF. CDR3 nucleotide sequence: TGTGCCAGCAGCTTCCAGGGTTGGGGGCAGTTCTTC.

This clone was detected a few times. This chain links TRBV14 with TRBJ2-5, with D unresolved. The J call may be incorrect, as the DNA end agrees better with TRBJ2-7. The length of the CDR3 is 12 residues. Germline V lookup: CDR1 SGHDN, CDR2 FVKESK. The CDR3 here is CASSRSSYEQYF. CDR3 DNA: TGTGCCAGCAGTCGGAGCTCCTACGAGCAGTACTTC.